The TCR beta chain under discussion was sequenced for a study of OX40 agonist ivuxolimab in advanced cancers. Details on this clone: Its antigen remains unidentified.

Germline V gives CDR1 SGHDN, CDR2 FVKESK. Trimming cost V 4 bases and J 0 bases, with 10 bases left between them. The CDR3 has 15 amino acids. Method: immunoSEQ multiplex PCR; TCRdb's copy keeps in-frame clones and lacks some. The profile shows 50,000 to 55,000 clones, about 89% of them singletons. Study-wide results and caveats: Some of the lowest clonal expansion was seen in partial responders at 0.1-3.0 mg/kg.

The chain carries TRBV14 and TRBJ2-1, with D hard to call. The material was CD4+ or CD8+ T cells sorted from blood, obtained in a trial of the OX40 agonist ivuxolimab. The TCR was taken from an adult with an advanced solid tumor such as melanoma, head and neck, liver or kidney cancer. The CDR3 here is CASSPFLSSYNEQFF. CDR3 in DNA: TGTGCCAGCAGCCCCTTTTTAAGCTCCTACAATGAGCAGTTCTTC. The full variable domain, its missing parts supplied by reference TRBV14 and TRBJ2-1, is EAGVTQFPSHSVIEKGQTVTLRCDPISGHDNLYWYRRVMGKEIKFLLHFVKESKQDESGMPNNRFLAERTGGTYSTLKVQPAELEDSGVYFCASSPFLSSYNEQFFGPGTRLTVL.